This TCR beta chain emerged from a study of vaccination and CD4 T cells after COVID-19. Study summary: Samples after vaccination came a median 72 days past dose two, ranging 14 to 241. Study outcomes and limitations: The authors identified 304 of 307 vaccine-specific clones in convalescent patients as spike mono-reactive.

Noted treatment: approximately 9-day PBMC culture with coronavirus spike peptide pools or control peptides (ViraFEST assay). CD4+ T-cell collection from the unexposed donor predated the COVID-19 pandemic (2011-2018). As for this clonotype: What it binds is not known.

With the Oncomine TCR Beta short-read assay, DNA from cultured CD4+ T cells was sequenced. Researchers extracted genomic DNA from CD4+ T cells that had been cultured. TCRdb ran MiXCR on the PCR reads and lists one entry per CDR3 protein. Here the sample spans about 5,600 distinct CDR3 sequences, approximately 40% being singletons. Germline CDR1 is SGHTA and CDR2 is FQGNSA. The CDR3 runs to 16 residues. The germline V and J ends were trimmed by 4 bases and 0 bases, with 16 bases remaining between them. The receptor comes from a human donor in good health. The chain has TRBV7-2 and TRBJ2-7, with TRBD1 as a possible D gene (6 bases). The sample comprised CD4+ T cells from blood, cultured in vitro. The DNA of the CDR3 is TGTGCCAGCAGCTACCAGACTGGGACACCCTCCTACGAGCAGTACTTC. It encodes CASSYQTGTPSYEQYF.